This T cell receptor (beta chain) is from a study of OX40 agonist ivuxolimab in advanced cancers. CDR3 size: 13 residues. CDR1 and CDR2 (germline): MNHEY, SMNVEV (reference sequence). Between the trimmed V and J ends, which lost 1 base and 0 bases, there was a span of 1 base. Libraries were prepared by immunoSEQ multiplex PCR; TCRdb keeps only in-frame clonotypes and omits some of them. The sample lists around 70,000 clones; approximately 81% were seen once. The receptor was derived from an adult with an advanced solid tumor such as melanoma, head and neck, liver or kidney cancer. The input for sequencing was CD4+ or CD8+ T cells sorted from blood, taken in a trial of the OX40 agonist ivuxolimab. This chain links TRBV27 with TRBJ2-1; D is unresolved. CDR3 in amino acids: CASSLYSYNEQFF. CDR3 nucleotide sequence: TGTGCCAGCAGTTTATACTCCTACAATGAGCAGTTCTTC.